The rows below give T cell receptor beta chains drawn from one sample of a study of shared clonotypes between healthy human individuals. Profiled with immunoSEQ multiplex PCR; TCRdb holds only in-frame clones, not every one. The sample holds about 2.4 million clones, roughly 93% seen once. The sequenced sample consisted of naive CD4+ T cells from PBMCs. The receptors here all came from a man between 18 and 35 years old in good health. Some clones in this sample may be carry-over from other donors' samples. CDR3s include the opening cysteine and the closing phenylalanine or tryptophan. D genes are given only for firm matches. Size values are once, few and many counts, or a class for expanded clones, and some rows have none.

NA	TRBV5-1	NA	TRBJ1-2	CASSYTSANYGYTF	TGCGCCAGCAGCTATACCTCAGCTAACTATGGCTACACCTTC
NA	TRBV7-9	NA	TRBJ2-7	CASSRDRYEQYF	TGTGCCAGCAGCCGGGACCGCTACGAGCAGTACTTC
NA	TRBV4-1	few	TRBJ1-5	CASRLGERGNQPQHF	TGCGCCAGCAGGCTAGGGGAACGGGGCAATCAGCCCCAGCATTTT
TRBD1	TRBV6-5	NA	TRBJ2-3	CASSADRARDTQYF	TGTGCCAGCAGTGCAGACAGGGCCCGAGATACGCAGTATTTT
NA	TRBV6-6	NA	TRBJ2-3	CASINLGRDTQYF	TGTGCCAGCATCAACCTAGGTCGTGATACGCAGTATTTT
TRBD1	TRBV5-1	once	TRBJ1-3	CASSPTTGRGIAIYF	TGCGCCAGCAGCCCAACGACAGGGAGGGGAATCGCCATATATTTT
NA	TRBV5-4	NA	TRBJ2-5	CASSSFLGTQYF	TGTGCCAGCAGCTCCTTCTTGGGGACCCAGTACTTC
NA	TRBV28	NA	TRBJ2-5	CASSLFRAQYF	TGTGCCAGCAGTTTATTCAGGGCCCAGTACTTC
TRBD1	TRBV6-5	NA	TRBJ1-1	CASSRQGTEAFF	TGTGCCAGCTCGAGACAGGGCACTGAAGCTTTCTTT
NA	TRBV28	NA	TRBJ1-2	CASRLRDGYTF	TGTGCCAGCAGGCTTCGGGATGGCTACACCTTC
TRBD2	TRBV12-5	NA	TRBJ2-1	CASGLGGLAGGGEQFF	TGTGCTAGTGGTTTGGGGGGACTAGCGGGAGGCGGTGAGCAGTTCTTC
NA	TRBV10-3	NA	TRBJ2-1	CAISGDRVEQFF	TGTGCCATCAGCGGGGACCGCGTTGAGCAGTTCTTC
NA	TRBV4-3	once	TRBJ1-5	CASSQDRVREWNQPQHF	TGCGCCAGCAGCCAAGATCGTGTCAGGGAGTGGAATCAGCCCCAGCATTTT
NA	TRBV5-6	NA	TRBJ2-2	CASSGGLYLTGELFF	TGTGCCAGCAGCGGGGGACTTTACCTCACCGGGGAGCTGTTTTTT
NA	TRBV10-3	NA	TRBJ1-5	CAISESMTGHSSVNQPQHF	TGTGCCATCAGTGAGTCGATGACAGGACATAGCAGTGTCAATCAGCCCCAGCATTTT
NA	TRBV7-9	few	TRBJ1-1	CASSFLNTEAFF	TGTGCCAGCAGCTTTTTGAACACTGAAGCTTTCTTT
TRBD1	TRBV28	NA	TRBJ1-1	CASSPTGLRWSTEAFF	TGTGCCAGCAGTCCGACAGGGCTCCGGTGGTCCACTGAAGCTTTCTTT
TRBD1	TRBV19	NA	TRBJ2-1	CASSMKGAPSYNEQFF	TGTGCCAGTAGTATGAAGGGGGCTCCCTCCTACAATGAGCAGTTCTTC
NA	TRBV10-3	NA	TRBJ1-3	CAITRQVSGGSGNTIYF	TGTGCCATCACGAGGCAGGTTTCGGGTGGATCTGGAAACACCATATATTTT
NA	TRBV27	NA	TRBJ2-2	CASKSDRRNTGELFF	TGTGCCAGCAAATCGGACAGAAGGAACACCGGGGAGCTGTTTTTT
NA	TRBV14	NA	TRBJ2-3	CASSQRGGDTQYF	TGTGCCAGCAGCCAGCGGGGTGGAGATACGCAGTATTTT
TRBD1	TRBV7-8	once	TRBJ2-1	CASSSTGGTYNEQFF	TGTGCCAGCAGTTCTACAGGGGGCACTTACAATGAGCAGTTCTTC
TRBD2	TRBV9	NA	TRBJ2-7	CASSVVLAGLYEQYF	TGTGCCAGCAGCGTAGTACTAGCGGGACTCTACGAGCAGTACTTC
TRBD2	TRBV2	NA	TRBJ2-5	CASIDRLAGGETQYF	TGTGCCAGCATAGACCGACTAGCGGGAGGGGAGACCCAGTACTTC
NA	TRBV14	NA	TRBJ2-7	CASSPGGRRTYSYEQYF	TGTGCCAGCAGCCCCGGGGGACGGCGGACCTACTCCTACGAGCAGTACTTC
NA	TRBV18	NA	TRBJ2-3	CASSAARGTDTQYF	TGTGCCAGCTCCGCGGCCAGGGGCACAGATACGCAGTATTTT
NA	TRBV7-9	NA	TRBJ1-1	CASSLGSNTEAFF	TGTGCCAGCAGCTTAGGGTCCAACACTGAAGCTTTCTTT
NA	TRBV9	NA	TRBJ2-3	CASSVGITFTDTQYF	TGTGCCAGCAGCGTAGGGATCACCTTCACAGATACGCAGTATTTT
NA	TRBV28	NA	TRBJ2-7	CASSPAFKTEQYF	TGTGCCAGCAGTCCGGCTTTCAAGACCGAGCAGTACTTC
TRBD1	TRBV5-6	NA	TRBJ1-2	CASSFPGTGSGYTF	TGTGCCAGCAGCTTCCCCGGGACAGGGTCTGGCTACACCTTC
NA	TRBV28	few	TRBJ1-1	CASTPTDTEAFF	TGTGCCAGCACTCCCACGGACACTGAAGCTTTCTTT
TRBD1	TRBV28	NA	TRBJ2-5	CASRPGQGRETQYF	TGTGCCAGCAGGCCGGGACAGGGACGGGAGACCCAGTACTTC
NA	TRBV4-1	NA	TRBJ1-5	CASSQDWRERGRVSNQPQHF	TGCGCCAGCAGCCAAGATTGGCGGGAACGGGGGAGGGTGAGCAATCAGCCCCAGCATTTT
NA	TRBV2	NA	TRBJ2-7	CASSAPRGYEQYF	TGTGCCAGCAGTGCCCCCCGGGGTTACGAGCAGTACTTC
NA	TRBV9	NA	TRBJ2-7	CASSVAEESEQYF	TGTGCCAGCAGCGTAGCGGAGGAAAGCGAGCAGTACTTC
NA	TRBV5-4	NA	TRBJ2-6	CASSSWGSGVSGANVLTF	TGTGCCAGCAGTTCGTGGGGGTCCGGTGTCTCTGGGGCCAACGTCCTGACTTTC
TRBD1	TRBV19	NA	TRBJ2-3	CASSTRQGAGDTQYF	TGTGCCAGTAGTACGCGACAGGGGGCGGGAGATACGCAGTATTTT
TRBD1	TRBV5-1	NA	TRBJ2-3	CASSFPGQGADTQYF	TGCGCCAGCAGCTTTCCGGGACAGGGCGCAGATACGCAGTATTTT
NA	TRBV7-3	NA	TRBJ2-3	CASSPRGSSTDTQYF	TGTGCCAGCAGCCCCAGGGGTTCTAGCACAGATACGCAGTATTTT
NA	TRBV25-1	NA	TRBJ1-1	CASTNLQENTEAFF	TGTGCCAGCACCAACTTACAGGAGAACACTGAAGCTTTCTTT
NA	TRBV29-1	NA	TRBJ2-1	CSAEGGMSSYNEQFF	TGCAGCGCGGAGGGCGGAATGAGCTCCTACAATGAGCAGTTCTTC
NA	TRBV9	NA	TRBJ2-7	CASSAHPRGEQYF	TGTGCCAGCAGCGCTCACCCTCGAGGAGAGCAGTACTTC
NA	TRBV2	few	TRBJ2-7	CASSEGSGTEQYF	TGTGCCAGCAGTGAAGGGAGCGGAACAGAGCAGTACTTC
NA	TRBV25-1	NA	TRBJ2-3	CASSEWSGSTDTQYF	TGTGCCAGCAGTGAATGGTCGGGCAGCACAGATACGCAGTATTTT
TRBD1	TRBV2	NA	TRBJ1-4	CASRRDRGDEKLFF	TGTGCCAGCCGCCGGGACAGGGGGGATGAAAAACTGTTTTTT
NA	TRBV5-4	NA	TRBJ1-5	CASSLDGSSNQPQHF	TGTGCCAGCAGCTTGGACGGCAGTAGCAATCAGCCCCAGCATTTT
NA	TRBV9	NA	TRBJ2-1	CASSVGLARSSYNEQFF	TGTGCCAGCAGCGTAGGGCTAGCGCGGAGCTCCTACAATGAGCAGTTCTTC
NA	TRBV5-1	NA	TRBJ2-7	CASSLGGSSYEQYF	TGCGCCAGCAGCTTGGGGGGAAGCTCCTACGAGCAGTACTTC
NA	TRBV18	NA	TRBJ1-3	CATRDRIRGSSGNTIYF	TGTGCCACCAGAGACAGGATCCGCGGCTCCTCTGGAAACACCATATATTTT